This T cell receptor beta chain was captured in a study of shared clonotypes between healthy human individuals. Looking at the study overall: Each donor contributed plates that comprised three CD4 naive, three CD4 memory, two CD8 naive and one CD8 memory.

Findings and limits, study-wide: Large depth notwithstanding, sorted-subset sequencing proved incomplete by rarefaction.

The donor population consisted of healthy HIV-negative adults with no recent acute infections or vaccinations. A split of CD4+ cells into CD45RA+ naive and CD45RA-negative memory subsets was performed. Trimming cost V 3 bases and J 6 bases, with 15 bases left between them. Per the germline V gene, CDR1 is MDHEN and CDR2 is SYDVKM. CDR3 length equals 15 residues. As for this clone: Its antigen remains unidentified.

Sequenced by immunoSEQ multiplex PCR; TCRdb stores in-frame clones only, minus some. The sample consists of some 550,000 clones, less than 98% of them appearing once. Input material: naive CD4+ T cells sorted from blood. The subset denotes: CD45RA+ positively selected. The rearrangement uses TRBV28 and TRBJ2-1, with a possible D match to TRBD2 (5 bases). This clonotype originated in a woman younger than 45 in good health. CDR3 nucleotides: TGTGCCAGCAGTTTCTTTGGGCTAGCCGCCAATGAGCAGTTCTTC. Amino acids: CASSFFGLAANEQFF.